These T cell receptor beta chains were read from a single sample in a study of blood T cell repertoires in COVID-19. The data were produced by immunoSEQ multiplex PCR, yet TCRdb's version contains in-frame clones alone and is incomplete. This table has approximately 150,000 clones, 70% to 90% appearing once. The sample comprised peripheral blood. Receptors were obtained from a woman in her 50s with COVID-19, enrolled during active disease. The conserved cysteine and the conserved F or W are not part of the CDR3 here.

CDR3: ASSLTTLDQETQY
V: TRBV5-1

CDR3: ASSVTPDSRAYGYT
V: TRBV9

CDR3: ASSPYPGLAGAYTDTQY
V: TRBV27

CDR3: AWSVGANTEAF
V: TRBV30

CDR3: ASSEGQVYGYT
V: TRBV25-1

CDR3: ASRISGGTDTQY
V: TRBV6-5

CDR3: ASSQGDFNTEAF
V: TRBV4-3

CDR3: ASSVDRDTQY
V: TRBV9

CDR3: ASSPTAGVPYEQY
V: TRBV5-1

CDR3: AISERRGLNEQY
V: TRBV10-3

CDR3: ASSTGLAGTSTDTQY
V: TRBV7-9

CDR3: ASSEQGSGLNTEAF
V: TRBV2

CDR3: ASGLYGALGQF
V: TRBV12-5

CDR3: ASSTYEQY
V: TRBV2

CDR3: ALTGTGGNNSPLH
V: TRBV30

CDR3: SVREAVNTEAF
V: TRBV29-1

CDR3: ASSAARDRDNSPLH
V: TRBV5-1

CDR3: SVAQGANYGYT
V: TRBV29-1

CDR3: ASSRPGQEKNQPQH
V: TRBV4-1

CDR3: ASSSRWGGDTQY
V: TRBV7-2

CDR3: ASSTTVNTEAF
V: TRBV5-1

CDR3: ASSLGQGNRAF
V: TRBV7-2

CDR3: ASSQEGGLAGDTQY
V: TRBV4-2

CDR3: ASSPEDRLGYT
V: TRBV7-9

CDR3: ASSFGQDYFRLGGYT
V: TRBV7-2

CDR3: ASSQEPGVPQTQY
V: TRBV4-1

CDR3: ASSLRTGSYEQY
V: TRBV7-9

CDR3: ASSVEGLNTEAF
V: TRBV9

CDR3: SATHSVNTEAF
V: TRBV29-1

CDR3: ASSLETGQDGYT
V: TRBV7-9

CDR3: ASSLAGPSYEQY
V: TRBV7-2

CDR3: ASSDGHRGLGTDTQY
V: TRBV10-2

CDR3: SAQERAKY
V: TRBV20-1

CDR3: ASSFYGSGTDTQY
V: TRBV7-2

CDR3: ASSPIPRGATLYNEQF
V: TRBV13

CDR3: ASSPLGQGAEQF
V: TRBV18

CDR3: AWGGQANTEAF
V: TRBV30

CDR3: ASSQDLLASAGELF
V: TRBV4-3

CDR3: ASSELTGTGDEQY
V: TRBV2

CDR3: ASSEFRGGDQETQY
V: TRBV2

CDR3: ASSFLAGEYQETQY
V: TRBV11-2

CDR3: ASSPEALRTEAF
V: TRBV7-9

CDR3: ASSLEGVSGNTIY
V: TRBV5-1

CDR3: ASSPQGGDYGYT
V: TRBV5-1

CDR3: AWQQAFNEKLF
V: TRBV30

CDR3: ASSPPMRALETQY
V: TRBV19

CDR3: ASSPNRDRADTDTQY
V: TRBV3-1/TRBV3-2

CDR3: ASSFRVTEAF
V: TRBV12-3/TRBV12-4

CDR3: ASSLGRGQETQY
V: TRBV5-6

CDR3: AWSVIQGAGELF
V: TRBV30

CDR3: ASSVGGAENEKLF
V: TRBV5-1

CDR3: ASSLYGPRDTGELF
V: TRBV27

CDR3: ASSPGGGGYYEQF
V: TRBV11-1

CDR3: ASSIGGPINQPQH
V: TRBV19

CDR3: ASSPQGSFGETQY
V: TRBV7-3

CDR3: ASRRSGGRTGELF
V: TRBV19

CDR3: ASSFSSTGTYEQY
V: TRBV28

CDR3: ASSPTAGEGTNEKLF
V: TRBV18

CDR3: ASSLSVAGPNTQY
V: TRBV28

CDR3: ASRWRSTGELF
V: TRBV2